This TCR beta chain stems from a study of OX40 agonist ivuxolimab in advanced cancers. Study observations and caveats: Partial responders dosed at 0.1-3.0 mg/kg displayed clonal expansion ranking among the lowest. Expanded clones belonging to CD8+ T cells outnumbered, on average, those of CD4+. Both blood CD4+ and CD8+ T cells showed clonal growth by week 6 at 0.1 to 3.0 mg/kg.

The V gene's germline CDR1 is KGHSH and CDR2 LQKENI. The CDR3 sequence is 15 residues long. V shed 3 bases, J shed 2 bases, and the junction held 6 bases outside the gene matches. Regarding this clone: The antigen remains undetermined.

Using immunoSEQ multiplex PCR, the repertoire was profiled, and TCRdb retains in-frame clones only, with some absent. Here the sample spans fewer than 80,000 clones, 91% being singletons. This chain connects TRBV18 to TRBJ2-7; 8 positions agree with TRBD1. The input for sequencing was CD4+ or CD8+ T cells sorted from blood, taken in a trial of the OX40 agonist ivuxolimab. The TCR originated in an adult with an advanced solid tumor such as melanoma, head and neck, liver or kidney cancer. The CDR3 reads CASSPWDRPTYEQYF. CDR3 nucleotide sequence: TGTGCCAGCTCACCCTGGGACAGGCCAACCTACGAGCAGTACTTC. Combining the CDR3 with reference TRBV18 and TRBJ2-7 gives the whole variable domain NAGVMQNPRHLVRRRGQEARLRCSPMKGHSHVYWYRQLPEEGLKFMVYLQKENIIDESGMPKERFSAEFPKEGPSILRIQQVVRGDSAAYFCASSPWDRPTYEQYFGPGTRLTVT.